This T cell receptor beta chain was captured in a study of blood T cell repertoires in COVID-19. The protocol was immunoSEQ multiplex PCR, while the TCRdb copy is restricted to in-frame clones and leaves out a portion. The table lists about 140,000 clones, 60% to 85% of them singletons. This clone was detected once. The V segment lost 5 bases and the J segment 2 bases; nucleotides outside the gene matches: 6. The CDR3 length is 16 residues. Germline CDR1 PRHDT, CDR2 FYEKMQ (reference sequence). The clonotype was recovered from a man in his fifties with acute or convalescent COVID-19. The chain combines TRBV13 with TRBJ2-1; 10 bases match TRBD2. Sequencing input: peripheral blood. CDR3 region: CASSRRTSGTYNEQFF. CDR3 DNA sequence: TGTGCCAGCAGCAGAAGGACTAGCGGAACCTACAATGAGCAGTTCTTC.